This TCR beta chain appears in the sequencing data of a study of response to subunit inactivated influenza vaccine. Study-wide findings and caveats: It was suggested by the authors that few new T cells are recruited by each seasonal influenza vaccination.

This clonotype was observed a few times. The antigen is not known. TCRdb called the RT-PCR reads again in MiXCR, with one record for every CDR3 protein. The sample lists fewer than 600,000 distinct CDR3 sequences; approximately 7.3% were seen once. V lost 5 bases, J lost 6 bases, and 8 bases stayed unmatched. CDR1 and CDR2 from the germline V gene are SGHTA and FQGNSA. The CDR3 is made up of 15 amino acids. The receptor comes from a man between 50 and 75 years old who received an inactivated influenza vaccine. Sample: PBMCs from blood, taken roughly 24 months after vaccination. This chain joins TRBV7-2 and TRBJ2-2, with TRBD1 matching over 8 bases. CDR3: CASSLGTGMAGELFF. The CDR3 DNA follows: TGTGCCAGCAGCCTAGGGACAGGAATGGCCGGGGAGCTGTTTTTT.